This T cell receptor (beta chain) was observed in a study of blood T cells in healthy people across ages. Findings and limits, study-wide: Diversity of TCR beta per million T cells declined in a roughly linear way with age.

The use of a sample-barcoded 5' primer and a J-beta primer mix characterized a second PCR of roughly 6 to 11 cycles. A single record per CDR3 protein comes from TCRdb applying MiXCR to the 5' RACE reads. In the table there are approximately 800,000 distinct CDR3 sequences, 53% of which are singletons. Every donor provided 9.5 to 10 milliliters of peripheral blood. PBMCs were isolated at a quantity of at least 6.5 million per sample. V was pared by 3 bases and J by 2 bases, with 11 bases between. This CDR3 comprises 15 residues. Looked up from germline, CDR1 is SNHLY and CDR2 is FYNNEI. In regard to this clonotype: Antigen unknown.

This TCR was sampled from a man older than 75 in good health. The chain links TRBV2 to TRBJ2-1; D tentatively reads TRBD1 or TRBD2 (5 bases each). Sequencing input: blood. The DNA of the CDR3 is TGTGCCAGCAGTGACGTGGGACGGACCTACAATGAGCAGTTCTTC. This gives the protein CASSDVGRTYNEQFF. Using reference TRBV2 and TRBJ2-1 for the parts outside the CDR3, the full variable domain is EPEVTQTPSHQVTQMGQEVILRCVPISNHLYFYWYRQILGQKVEFLVSFYNNEISEKSEIFDDQFSVERPDGSNFTLKIRSTKLEDSAMYFCASSDVGRTYNEQFFGPGTRLTVL.